This T cell receptor beta chain derives from a study of shared clonotypes between healthy human individuals. In the original processing: As immunoSEQ supplied junction-only sequences (without quality scores), filtering differed. Method: immunoSEQ multiplex PCR; TCRdb's copy keeps in-frame clones and lacks some. The D gene and trimming were derived from the DNA, and the V and J assignments and clone size from that table. The profile shows hundreds of thousands of clones, around 96% of them singletons. Germline V gene sequence: CDR1 KGHSH, CDR2 LQKENI. The length of the CDR3 is 13 residues. J gave up 7 bases and V 6 bases, and 9 bases lay outside the gene matches. In its sample, this clone was seen once.

The specimen was naive CD4+ T cells sorted from blood. The subset here: CD45RA+ positively selected. The chain combines TRBV18 with TRBJ2-7; TRBD2 agrees at 7 bases. The sequence came from a woman aged 30 to 39 in good health. The CDR3 DNA is TGTGCCAGCTCTGTAGGGAAGCGGGGTGAGCAGTACTTC. Amino acids: CASSVGKRGEQYF.